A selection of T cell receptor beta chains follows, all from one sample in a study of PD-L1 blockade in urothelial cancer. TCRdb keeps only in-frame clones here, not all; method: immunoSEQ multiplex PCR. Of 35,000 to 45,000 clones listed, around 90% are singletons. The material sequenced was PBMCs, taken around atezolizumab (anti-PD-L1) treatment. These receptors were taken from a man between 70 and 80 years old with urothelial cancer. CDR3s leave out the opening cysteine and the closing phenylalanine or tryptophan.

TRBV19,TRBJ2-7,ASSFPGSPTEQY
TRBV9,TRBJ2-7,ASSSKRDGKYEQY
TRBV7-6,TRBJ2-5,ASSRDSAGTQY
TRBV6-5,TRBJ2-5,ASSQTGDGIGTQY
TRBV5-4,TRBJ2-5,ASSFHQETQY
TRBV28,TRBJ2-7,ASSLRFGTSGYEQY
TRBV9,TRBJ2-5,ASSVDQGAYETQY
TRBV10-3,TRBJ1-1,AITGGTEAF
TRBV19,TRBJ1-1,ASSINTGTGNTEAF
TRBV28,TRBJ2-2,AGSPGAARYIGELF
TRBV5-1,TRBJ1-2,ASSLGGSNGYT
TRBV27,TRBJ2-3,ASSLAGGTDTQY
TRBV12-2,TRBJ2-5,ASRLAFGQETQY
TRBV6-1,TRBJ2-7,ASRQGQLYEQY
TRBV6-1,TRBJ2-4,ASTLDPSTKNIQY
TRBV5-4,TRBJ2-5,ASSLTGGVETQY
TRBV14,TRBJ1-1,ASSQVGLGTEAF
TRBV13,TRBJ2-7,ASSPRDRGLGYEQY
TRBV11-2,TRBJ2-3,ASSLNAASAYTDTQY
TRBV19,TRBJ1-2,ASSPPDRVNYGYT
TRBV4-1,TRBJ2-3,ASSQDRATDTQY
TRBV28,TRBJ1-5,ASSFTGQGAHHSNQPQH
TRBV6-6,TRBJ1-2,ASTKDRGQGAYGYT
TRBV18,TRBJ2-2,ASSPATINTGELF
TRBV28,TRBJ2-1,ASRISSTYNEQF
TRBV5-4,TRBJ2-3,ASSLAQGASDTQY